The 22 T cell receptor beta chains below were found in one sample sequenced in a study of blood T cell repertoires in COVID-19. Generated by immunoSEQ multiplex PCR, the TCRdb table keeps only in-frame clones and is missing some. The sample gives some 200,000 clones, 94% of which show up once; roughly 0.7% is in the top ten. Input material: peripheral blood. These receptor sequences come from a man aged 25-45 years with COVID-19, enrolled during active disease.

The chain's CDR3 is CASSSPGSYGYTF. The CDR3 nucleotides read TGTGCCAGCAGTTCGCCAGGATCTTATGGCTACACCTTC. The rearrangement uses TRBV12-3 or TRBV12-4 and TRBJ1-2; D unresolved. This CDR3 contains 13 residues. Trimming took 4 bases from V and 5 from J, leaving 11 bases between them.

The table lists this clone with a count of one. The DNA of the CDR3 is TGTGCCAGCAGCCAAGACGGGCAGAGGGCGGCGGGCCAGCCCCAGCATTTT. Its translation is CASSQDGQRAAGQPQHF. The genes are TRBV4-2 and TRBJ1-5, with D unresolved. Looked up from germline, CDR1 is LGHNA and CDR2 is YNFKEQ. Trimming shortened V by 0 bases and J by 7 bases, and 19 bases separated the two germline ends. The CDR3 length is 17 residues.

This chain connects TRBV7-6 to TRBJ2-5; the D is unclear. The CDR3 extends over 15 amino acids. Germline CDR1 and CDR2: SGHVS and FNYEAQ. With 1 base removed from V and 5 bases from J, the gap between germline ends came to 14 bases. This CDR3 is CASSLGGAGWETQYF. CDR3 nucleotide sequence: TGTGCCAGCAGCTTAGGAGGCGCTGGGTGGGAGACCCAGTACTTC.

Note on this clone: Other DNA variants within this sample encode the same CDR3. V gene TRBV19 combines with J gene TRBJ1-4; D is perhaps TRBD1 (5 bases). Germline V gene data show CDR1 as LNHDA and CDR2 as SQIVND (reference sequence). The CDR3 has 14 amino acids. The ends were cut back, 4 bases at V and 4 bases at J, with 10 bases in the middle. DNA for the CDR3: TGTGCCAGTAGTAGCAGGGAGGGTAATGAAAAACTGTTTTTT. Translation: CASSSREGNEKLFF.

The count of this clone is one. V is TRBV30 and J is TRBJ1-6; 7 bases line up with TRBD1. Trimming took 8 bases from V and 7 from J; bases not matched to a gene: 8. Germline CDR1 is GTSNPN and CDR2 is SVGIG (reference sequence). The CDR3 runs to 13 residues. In DNA form, the CDR3 reads TGTGCCACGACAGGGTTTGAAAATTCACCCCTCCACTTT. Its protein product is CATTGFENSPLHF.

The chain couples TRBV9 to TRBJ2-5; 12 bases align to TRBD2. J lost 5 bases, V lost 4 bases, and 12 bases had no gene match. The CDR3 is 17 amino acids. Germline CDR1 is SGDLS and CDR2 is YYNGEE. The CDR3 protein is CASSPQRIGLAGETQYF. CDR3 DNA: TGTGCCAGCAGCCCCCAACGCATCGGACTAGCGGGGGAGACCCAGTACTTC.

This chain connects TRBV28 to TRBJ2-7; D is unresolved. Germline-derived CDR1 and CDR2 are MDHEN and SYDVKM. Trimming took 7 bases from V and 1 from J, leaving 8 bases between them. The CDR3 contains 12 residues. CDR3: CASTGNSYEQYF. The CDR3 region has the DNA TGTGCCAGCACAGGCAATTCCTACGAGCAGTACTTC.

This clone came up once. The chain uses TRBV7-9 and TRBJ1-2; 8 bases are shared with TRBD1. In germline, CDR1 is SEHNR, CDR2 FQNEAQ (reference sequence). The CDR3 contains 16 residues. V shed 1 base and J 7 bases; nucleotides not matched to a gene: 11. CDR3 sequence (DNA): TGTGCCAGCAGCTTAGAGTTACGGACAGGGTTTTCTGGCTACACCTTC. This translates into CASSLELRTGFSGYTF.

J is TRBJ1-2 and V is TRBV15, with 7 nucleotides matching TRBD1. The germline V gene encodes CDR1 LNHNV and CDR2 YYDKDF (reference sequence). The CDR3 is 15 amino acids. V lost 4 bases to trimming and J lost 6 bases; unmatched junction nucleotides: 11. The CDR3: CATSTTTGLGHGYTF. CDR3 coding DNA: TGTGCCACCAGCACCACGACAGGGCTTGGGCATGGCTACACCTTC.

This sequence joins TRBV18 and TRBJ1-3; D remains ambiguous. Trimming cost V 2 bases and J 3 bases, with 11 bases left between them. Per the germline V gene, CDR1 is KGHSH and CDR2 is LQKENI. CDR3 length: 15 amino acids. The CDR3 nucleotides read TGTGCCAGCTCACCATCAGGCGAGGGTGGAAACACCATATATTTT. Translated, it gives CASSPSGEGGNTIYF.

This clone showed up just once. The genes are TRBV18 and TRBJ1-2; D gene ambiguous. Germline V gives CDR1 KGHSH, CDR2 LQKENI. V was shortened by 2 bases and J by 7 bases, with 11 bases between the two germline ends. CDR3 length: 13 residues. The CDR3 DNA follows: TGTGCCAGCTCACCAAACGAGGGTTTTGGCTACACCTTC. Encoded protein: CASSPNEGFGYTF.

The chain employs TRBV12-5 and TRBJ1-1; no firm D call. Trimming took 3 bases from V and 7 from J, leaving 9 bases between them. This CDR3 is 12 amino acids long. Germline-derived CDR1 and CDR2 are LGHNT and FRNRAP. CDR3 in amino acids: CASGFVEIEAFF. CDR3 sequence (DNA): TGTGCTAGTGGTTTCGTTGAGATTGAAGCTTTCTTT.

V is TRBV3-1 (or the pseudogene TRBV3-2) and J is TRBJ1-6; the match to TRBD1 covers 7 bases. Germline V gives CDR1 LGHDT, CDR2 YNNKEL (reference sequence). With V trimmed by 1 base and J by 0 bases, 3 bases remained unmatched. This CDR3 is built from 17 residues. The CDR3 reads CASSQGQGSSYNSPLHF. The CDR3 DNA reads as TGTGCCAGCAGCCAAGGACAGGGAAGCTCCTATAATTCACCCCTCCACTTT.

The chain has TRBV10-3 and TRBJ2-7, with 8 positions matching TRBD2. Germline CDR1 reads ENHRY; CDR2 reads SYGVKD. Trimming removed 11 bases from V and 1 base from J; junction bases left unmatched: 16. The CDR3 runs to 16 residues. The CDR3 DNA follows: TGTGCCTCCCGGGAGGGTTTGTCGTTAGGGTCCTACGAGCAGTACTTC. This sequence encodes CASREGLSLGSYEQYF.

This clone came up once. The gene calls are TRBV19 and TRBJ2-7; 13 nucleotides agree with TRBD2. Looked up from germline, CDR1 is LNHDA and CDR2 is SQIVND (reference sequence). With V trimmed by 4 bases and J by 3 bases, 0 bases remained unmatched. This CDR3 is 14 amino acids long. Here the CDR3 reads CASSRTSGGYEQYF. The CDR3 DNA reads as TGTGCCAGTAGTAGGACTAGCGGGGGCTACGAGCAGTACTTC.

The chain joins TRBV2 to TRBJ2-3; 9 bases are shared with TRBD1. The V gene end was trimmed by 7 bases and the J gene end by 3 bases; junction bases not matched to a gene: 8. The CDR3 length is 15 residues. From germline, CDR1 is SNHLY and CDR2 FYNNEI. In nucleotides, the CDR3 is TGTGCCAGCATTGAGGGACAGGGTAAAACAGATACGCAGTATTTT. It codes for CASIEGQGKTDTQYF.

Written as DNA, the CDR3 is TGTGCCAGCACCTTTGGACAGTTCCCTGGAAACACCATATATTTT. Translating it yields CASTFGQFPGNTIYF. The genes are TRBV3-1 (or the pseudogene TRBV3-2) and TRBJ1-3; tentative D call: TRBD1 (6 bases). V was pared by 7 bases and J by 2 bases, with 15 bases between. The CDR3 is 15 residues long. Germline values: CDR1 LGHDT, CDR2 YNNKEL (reference sequence).

The chain is built from TRBV27 and TRBJ1-6; TRBD1 is a possible D gene (5 bases). The CDR3 extends over 13 amino acids. Germline lookup yields CDR1 MNHEY and CDR2 SMNVEV (reference sequence). The V end lost 7 bases, the J end lost 8 bases, and 12 bases lay between the germline ends. The CDR3 DNA reads as TGTGCCAGCACCCTAGGGGTGGATTCACCCCTCCACTTT. Its translation is CASTLGVDSPLHF.

The chain carries TRBV4-1 and TRBJ1-2; D is ambiguous. There are 14 residues in the CDR3. With 0 bases removed from V and 0 bases from J, the gap between germline ends came to 5 bases. Germline V gene sequence: CDR1 MGHRA, CDR2 YSYEKL. The CDR3 region is CASSQDPANYGYTF. CDR3 DNA sequence: TGCGCCAGCAGCCAAGATCCAGCTAACTATGGCTACACCTTC.

This chain links TRBV12-3 or TRBV12-4 with TRBJ2-5; perhaps TRBD2 as D (6 bases). Trimming removed 5 bases from V and 3 bases from J, with 10 bases in between. This CDR3 spans 13 amino acids. CDR3 amino acids: CASSLVAEETQYF. The CDR3 DNA sequence: TGTGCCAGCAGTCTCGTAGCGGAAGAGACCCAGTACTTC.

The chain is built from TRBV19 and TRBJ2-7, with TRBD2 matching over 12 bases. The CDR3 contains 16 residues. Germline lookup yields CDR1 LNHDA and CDR2 SQIVND (reference sequence). V shed 7 bases and J 2 bases; nucleotides not matched to a gene: 9. CDR3 sequence (DNA): TGTGCCAGTACGGCTAGCGGGGGGGCGAACCCCTACGAGCAGTACTTC. It encodes CASTASGGANPYEQYF.

The V gene is TRBV4-1, the J gene TRBJ2-7, with TRBD2 identical over 8 bases. This CDR3 is 19 amino acids long. Looked up from germline, CDR1 is MGHRA and CDR2 is YSYEKL. Germline trimming cut 2 bases from V and 4 bases from J; bases unmatched to any gene: 19. DNA for the CDR3: TGCGCCAGCAGCCAATATCGAGGAGGTAGCGGGGCAACGGAATACGAGCAGTACTTC. This sequence encodes CASSQYRGGSGATEYEQYF.